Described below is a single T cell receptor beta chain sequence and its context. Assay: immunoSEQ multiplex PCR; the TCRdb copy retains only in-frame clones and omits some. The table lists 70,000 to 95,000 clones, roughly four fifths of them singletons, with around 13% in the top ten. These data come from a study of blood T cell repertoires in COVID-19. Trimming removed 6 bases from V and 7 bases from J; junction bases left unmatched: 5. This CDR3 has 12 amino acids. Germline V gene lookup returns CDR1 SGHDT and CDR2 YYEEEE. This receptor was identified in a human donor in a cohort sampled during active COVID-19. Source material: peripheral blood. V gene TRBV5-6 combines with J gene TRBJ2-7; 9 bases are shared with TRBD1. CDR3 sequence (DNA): TGTGCCAGCAACCCCGGGACAGGGGAGCAGTACTTC. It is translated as CASNPGTGEQYF.